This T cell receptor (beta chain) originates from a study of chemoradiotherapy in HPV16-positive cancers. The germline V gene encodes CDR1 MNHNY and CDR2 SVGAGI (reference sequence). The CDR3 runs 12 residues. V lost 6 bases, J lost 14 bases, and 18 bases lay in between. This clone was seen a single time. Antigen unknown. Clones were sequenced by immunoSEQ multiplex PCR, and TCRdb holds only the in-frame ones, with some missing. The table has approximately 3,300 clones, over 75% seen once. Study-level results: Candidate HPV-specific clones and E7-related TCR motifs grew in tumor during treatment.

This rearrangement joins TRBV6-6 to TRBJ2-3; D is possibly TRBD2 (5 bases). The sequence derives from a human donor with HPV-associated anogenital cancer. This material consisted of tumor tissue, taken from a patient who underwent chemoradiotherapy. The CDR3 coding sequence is TGTGCCAGCAGCCTTCCTAGCTCCCACATGTATTTT. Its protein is CASSLPSSHMYF.